A selection of T cell receptor beta chains follows, all from one sample in a study of PD-L1 blockade in urothelial cancer. Using immunoSEQ multiplex PCR, the repertoire was profiled, and TCRdb retains in-frame clones only, with some absent. The table has about 85,000 clones, about 84% seen once. The source was PBMCs, collected around atezolizumab (anti-PD-L1) treatment. These receptors all stem from a man in his 60s with urothelial cancer. Each CDR3 is given with its conserved first and last residue. Fields, in order: V gene, D gene, J gene, clone size, CDR3 protein, CDR3 DNA. The D gene is left open where the match is weak. Expanded clones get a size class; other rows say once, few or many, or leave the size out.

V: TRBV18; D: TRBD1; J: TRBJ1-1; size: .; CDR3: CASSQGQGLNTEAFF; DNA: TGTGCCAGCTCACAGGGACAGGGGTTAAACACTGAAGCTTTCTTT
V: TRBV6-1; D: .; J: TRBJ2-2; size: .; CDR3: CAGDNFNTGELFF; DNA: TGTGCCGGGGACAATTTTAACACCGGGGAGCTGTTTTTT
V: TRBV25-1; D: TRBD1; J: TRBJ2-2; size: once; CDR3: CASGQGLYTGELFF; DNA: TGTGCCAGCGGACAGGGTTTGTACACCGGGGAGCTGTTTTTT
V: TRBV4-2; D: .; J: TRBJ1-3; size: .; CDR3: CASSQDLVRSSGNTIYF; DNA: TGTGCCAGCAGCCAAGATTTAGTGCGGAGCTCTGGAAACACCATATATTTT
V: TRBV7-3; D: .; J: TRBJ2-5; size: .; CDR3: CASSSQGHGQETQYF; DNA: TGTGCCAGCAGCTCTCAGGGTCACGGGCAAGAGACCCAGTACTTC
V: TRBV6-5; D: .; J: TRBJ2-5; size: .; CDR3: CASSYGGQQETQYF; DNA: TGTGCCAGCAGTTACGGTGGGCAGCAAGAGACCCAGTACTTC
V: TRBV4-1; D: TRBD1; J: TRBJ2-7; size: once; CDR3: CASSQEPLDRIPYEQYF; DNA: TGCGCCAGCAGCCAAGAGCCACTGGACAGGATCCCCTACGAGCAGTACTTC
V: TRBV19; D: .; J: TRBJ2-4; size: .; CDR3: CASSIGRTGLAKNIQYF; DNA: TGTGCCAGTAGTATAGGTCGCACGGGGTTAGCCAAAAACATTCAGTACTTC
V: TRBV7-9; D: TRBD1; J: TRBJ2-7; size: .; CDR3: CASSYGQGDNYEQYF; DNA: TGTGCCAGCAGCTACGGACAGGGGGATAACTACGAGCAGTACTTC
V: TRBV29-1; D: .; J: TRBJ1-5; size: .; CDR3: CSVGGVNNQPQHF; DNA: TGCAGCGTCGGAGGGGTGAACAATCAGCCCCAGCATTTT
V: TRBV5-1; D: .; J: TRBJ1-4; size: .; CDR3: CASSLRRATNEKLFF; DNA: TGCGCCAGCAGCTTGAGGAGAGCAACTAATGAAAAACTGTTTTTT
V: TRBV4-2; D: TRBD2; J: TRBJ2-3; size: .; CDR3: CASSQKGGLAGAPDTQYF; DNA: TGTGCCAGCAGCCAAAAGGGAGGACTAGCGGGTGCTCCAGATACGCAGTATTTT
V: TRBV2; D: .; J: TRBJ2-2; size: .; CDR3: CASNGDFPGELFF; DNA: TGTGCCAGCAATGGGGACTTTCCCGGGGAGCTGTTTTTT
V: TRBV15; D: .; J: TRBJ1-1; size: .; CDR3: CATSRGGRLNTEAFF; DNA: TGTGCCACCAGCAGAGGGGGCCGGCTGAACACTGAAGCTTTCTTT
V: TRBV19; D: TRBD2; J: TRBJ2-1; size: .; CDR3: CASSIEGGYNEQFF; DNA: TGTGCCAGTAGTATAGAGGGGGGGTACAATGAGCAGTTCTTC
V: TRBV5-1; D: TRBD1; J: TRBJ2-5; size: .; CDR3: CASSPGTGADQETQYF; DNA: TGCGCCAGCAGCCCTGGGACAGGGGCAGATCAAGAGACCCAGTACTTC
V: TRBV6-1; D: TRBD2; J: TRBJ2-5; size: .; CDR3: CASSALSGGLQETQYF; DNA: TGTGCCAGCAGTGCTCTTAGCGGGGGCCTCCAAGAGACCCAGTACTTC
V: TRBV7-2; D: .; J: TRBJ2-2; size: .; CDR3: CASSLQAGNTGELFF; DNA: TGTGCCAGCAGCTTACAAGCGGGGAACACCGGGGAGCTGTTTTTT
V: TRBV5-1; D: TRBD2; J: TRBJ2-5; size: .; CDR3: CASSLQLAGGETQYF; DNA: TGCGCCAGCAGCTTACAACTAGCGGGGGGAGAGACCCAGTACTTC
V: TRBV7-2; D: .; J: TRBJ2-2; size: .; CDR3: CASSRAGTVTGELFF; DNA: TGTGCCAGCAGCCGGGCCGGGACTGTAACCGGGGAGCTGTTTTTT
V: TRBV18; D: .; J: TRBJ1-4; size: .; CDR3: CASSPSGGKNEKLFF; DNA: TGTGCCAGCTCACCGTCGGGGGGAAAAAATGAAAAACTGTTTTTT
V: TRBV15; D: TRBD1; J: TRBJ2-3; size: .; CDR3: CATSRGGQAGTDTQYF; DNA: TGTGCCACCAGCAGAGGGGGACAGGCTGGCACAGATACGCAGTATTTT